This T cell receptor beta chain was recorded in a study of blood T cell repertoires in COVID-19. Overall study context: Material from acute and convalescent COVID-19 was sourced from the United States, Italy and Spain.

Germline V gene lookup returns CDR1 SEHNR and CDR2 FQNEAQ (reference sequence). The CDR3 length is 13 residues. V lost 5 bases, J lost 5 bases, and 12 bases lay in between. TCRdb's copy holds only in-frame clones and misses some; the assay was immunoSEQ multiplex PCR. The repertoire consists of under 150,000 clones, with around 82% occurring once and the leading ten covering approximately 5%. The V call is TRBV7-9, the J call TRBJ1-1; a possible D gene is TRBD1 (6 bases). This TCR came from a woman aged 45-65 years with acute or convalescent COVID-19. The sequenced sample consisted of peripheral blood. CDR3 coding DNA: TGTGCCAGCAGCACTACAGGGAGAACTGAAGCTTTCTTT. Translated, it gives CASSTTGRTEAFF. The complete variable domain, with remaining parts taken from reference TRBV7-9 and TRBJ1-1, reads DTGVSQNPRHKITKRGQNVTFRCDPISEHNRLYWYRQTLGQGPEFLTYFQNEAQLEKSRLLSDRFSAERPKGSFSTLEIQRTEQGDSAMYLCASSTTGRTEAFFGQGTRLTVV.